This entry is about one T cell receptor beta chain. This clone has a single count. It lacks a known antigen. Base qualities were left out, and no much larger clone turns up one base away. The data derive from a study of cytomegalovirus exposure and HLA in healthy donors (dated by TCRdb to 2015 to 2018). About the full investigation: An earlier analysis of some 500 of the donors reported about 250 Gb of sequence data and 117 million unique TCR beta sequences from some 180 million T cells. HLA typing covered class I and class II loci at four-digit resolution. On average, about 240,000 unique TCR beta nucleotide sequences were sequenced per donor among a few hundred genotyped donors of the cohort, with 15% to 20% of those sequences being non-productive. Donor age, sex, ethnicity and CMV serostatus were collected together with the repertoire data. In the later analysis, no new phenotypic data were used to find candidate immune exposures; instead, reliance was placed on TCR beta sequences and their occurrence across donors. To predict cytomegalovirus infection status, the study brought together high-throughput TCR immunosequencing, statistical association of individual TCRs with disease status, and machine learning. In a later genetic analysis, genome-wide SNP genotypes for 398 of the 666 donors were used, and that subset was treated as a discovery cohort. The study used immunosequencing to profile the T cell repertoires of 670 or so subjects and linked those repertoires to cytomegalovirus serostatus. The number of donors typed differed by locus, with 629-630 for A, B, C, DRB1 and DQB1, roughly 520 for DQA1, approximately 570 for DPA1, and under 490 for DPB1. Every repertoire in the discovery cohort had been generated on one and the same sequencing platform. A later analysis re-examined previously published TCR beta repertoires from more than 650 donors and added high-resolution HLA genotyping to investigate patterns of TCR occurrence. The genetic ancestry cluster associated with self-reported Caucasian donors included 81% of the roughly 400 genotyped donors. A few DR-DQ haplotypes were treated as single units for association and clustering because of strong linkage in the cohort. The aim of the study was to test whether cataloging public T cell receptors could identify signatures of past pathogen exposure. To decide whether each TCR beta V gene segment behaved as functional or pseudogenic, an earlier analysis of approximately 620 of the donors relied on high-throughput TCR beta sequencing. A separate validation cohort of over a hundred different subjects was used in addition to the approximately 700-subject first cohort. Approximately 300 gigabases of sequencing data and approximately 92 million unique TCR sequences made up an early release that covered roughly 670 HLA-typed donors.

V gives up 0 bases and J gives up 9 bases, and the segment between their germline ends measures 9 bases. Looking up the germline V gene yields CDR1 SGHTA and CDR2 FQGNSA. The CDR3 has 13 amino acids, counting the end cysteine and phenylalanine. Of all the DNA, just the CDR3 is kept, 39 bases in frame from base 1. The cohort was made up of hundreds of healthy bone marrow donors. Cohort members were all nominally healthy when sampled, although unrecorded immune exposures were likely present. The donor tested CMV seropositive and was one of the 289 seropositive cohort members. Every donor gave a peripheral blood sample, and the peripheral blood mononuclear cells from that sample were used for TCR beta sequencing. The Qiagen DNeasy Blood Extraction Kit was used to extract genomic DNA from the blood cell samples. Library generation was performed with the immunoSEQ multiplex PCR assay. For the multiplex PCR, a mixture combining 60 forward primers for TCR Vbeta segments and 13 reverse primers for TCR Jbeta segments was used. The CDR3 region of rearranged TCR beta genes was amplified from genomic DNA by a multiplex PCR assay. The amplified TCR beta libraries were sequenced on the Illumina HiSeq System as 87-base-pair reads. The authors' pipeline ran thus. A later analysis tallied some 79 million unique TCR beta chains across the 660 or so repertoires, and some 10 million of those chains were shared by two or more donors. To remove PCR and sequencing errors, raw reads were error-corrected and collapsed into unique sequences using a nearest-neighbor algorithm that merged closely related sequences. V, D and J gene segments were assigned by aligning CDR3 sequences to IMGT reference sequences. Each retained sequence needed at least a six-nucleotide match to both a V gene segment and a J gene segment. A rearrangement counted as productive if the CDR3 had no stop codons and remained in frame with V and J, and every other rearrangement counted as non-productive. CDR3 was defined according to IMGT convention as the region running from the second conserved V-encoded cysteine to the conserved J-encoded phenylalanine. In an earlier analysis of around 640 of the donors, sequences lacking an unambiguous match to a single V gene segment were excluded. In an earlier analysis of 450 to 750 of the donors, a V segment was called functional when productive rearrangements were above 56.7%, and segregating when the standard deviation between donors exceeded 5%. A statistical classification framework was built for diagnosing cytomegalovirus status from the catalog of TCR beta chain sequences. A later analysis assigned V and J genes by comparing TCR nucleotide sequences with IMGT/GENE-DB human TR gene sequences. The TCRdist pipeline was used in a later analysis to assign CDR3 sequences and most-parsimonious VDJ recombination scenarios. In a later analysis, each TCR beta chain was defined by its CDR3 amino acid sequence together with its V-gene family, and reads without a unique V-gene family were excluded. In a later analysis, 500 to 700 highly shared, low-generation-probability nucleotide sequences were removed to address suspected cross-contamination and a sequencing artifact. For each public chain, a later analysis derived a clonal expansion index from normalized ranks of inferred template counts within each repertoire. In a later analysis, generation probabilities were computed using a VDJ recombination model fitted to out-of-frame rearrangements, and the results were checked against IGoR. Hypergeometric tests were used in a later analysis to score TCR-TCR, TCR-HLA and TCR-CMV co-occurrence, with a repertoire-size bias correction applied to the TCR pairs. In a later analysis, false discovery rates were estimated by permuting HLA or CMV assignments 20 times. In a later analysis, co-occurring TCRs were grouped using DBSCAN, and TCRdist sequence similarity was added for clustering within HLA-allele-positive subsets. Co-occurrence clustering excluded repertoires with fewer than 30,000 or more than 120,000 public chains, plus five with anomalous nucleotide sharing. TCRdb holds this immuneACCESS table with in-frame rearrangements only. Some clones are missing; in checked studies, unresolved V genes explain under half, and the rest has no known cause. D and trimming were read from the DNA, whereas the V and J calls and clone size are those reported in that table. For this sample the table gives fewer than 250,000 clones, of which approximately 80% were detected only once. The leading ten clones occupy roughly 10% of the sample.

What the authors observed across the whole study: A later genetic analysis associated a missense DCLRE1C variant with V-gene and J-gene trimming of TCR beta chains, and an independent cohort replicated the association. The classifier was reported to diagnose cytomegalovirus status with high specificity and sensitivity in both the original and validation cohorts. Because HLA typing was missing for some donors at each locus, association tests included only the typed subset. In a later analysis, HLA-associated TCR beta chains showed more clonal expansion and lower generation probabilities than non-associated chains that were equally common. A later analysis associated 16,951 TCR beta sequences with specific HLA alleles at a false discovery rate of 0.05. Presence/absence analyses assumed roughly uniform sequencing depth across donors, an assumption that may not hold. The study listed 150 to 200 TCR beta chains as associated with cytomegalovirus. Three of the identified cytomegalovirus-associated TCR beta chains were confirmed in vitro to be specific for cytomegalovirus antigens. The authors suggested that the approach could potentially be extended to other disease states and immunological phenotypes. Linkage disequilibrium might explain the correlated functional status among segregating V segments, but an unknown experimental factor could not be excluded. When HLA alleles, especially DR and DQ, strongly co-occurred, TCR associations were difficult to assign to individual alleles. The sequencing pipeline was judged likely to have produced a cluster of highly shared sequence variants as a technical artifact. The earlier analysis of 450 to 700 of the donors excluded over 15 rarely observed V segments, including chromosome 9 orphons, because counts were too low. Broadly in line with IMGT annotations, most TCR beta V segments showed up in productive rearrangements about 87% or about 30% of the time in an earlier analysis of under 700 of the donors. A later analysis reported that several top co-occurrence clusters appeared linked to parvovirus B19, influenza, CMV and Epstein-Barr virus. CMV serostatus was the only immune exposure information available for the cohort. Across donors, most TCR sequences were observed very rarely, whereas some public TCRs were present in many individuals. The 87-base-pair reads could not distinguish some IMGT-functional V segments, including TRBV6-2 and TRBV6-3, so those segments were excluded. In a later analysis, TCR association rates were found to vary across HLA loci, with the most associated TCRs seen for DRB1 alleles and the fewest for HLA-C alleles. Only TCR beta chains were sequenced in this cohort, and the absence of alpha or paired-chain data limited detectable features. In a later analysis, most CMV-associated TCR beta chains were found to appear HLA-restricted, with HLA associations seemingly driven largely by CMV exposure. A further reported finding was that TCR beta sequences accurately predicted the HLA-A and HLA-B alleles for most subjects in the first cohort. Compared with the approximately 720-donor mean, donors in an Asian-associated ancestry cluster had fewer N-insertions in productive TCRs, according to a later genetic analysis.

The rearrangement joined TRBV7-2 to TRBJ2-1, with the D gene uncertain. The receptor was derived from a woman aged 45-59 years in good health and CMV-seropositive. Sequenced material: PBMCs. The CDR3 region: CASSLASESEQFF. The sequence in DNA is TGTGCCAGCAGCTTAGCGAGCGAGAGTGAGCAGTTCTTC.